Below are 2 T cell receptor beta chains sequenced from a single sample in a study of blood T cell repertoires in COVID-19. The table came from immunoSEQ multiplex PCR; TCRdb's copy has only in-frame clones and leaves some out. The sample carries 300,000 or so clones, around 86% recorded once. Sequencing used peripheral blood. The source of these receptors is a man over 45 with active or convalescent COVID-19.

The chain couples TRBV9 to TRBJ1-6; D is ambiguous. CDR1 is SGDLS and CDR2 is YYNGEE in the germline V gene. CDR3 length: 15 amino acids. Trimming shortened V by 3 bases and J by 11 bases, and 18 bases separated the two germline ends. The CDR3 nucleotides are TGTGCCAGCAGCGCTAGAGGGCAGGAGCATCCACCCCTCCACTTT. This encodes CASSARGQEHPPLHF. The whole variable domain, filled in from reference TRBV9 and TRBJ1-6, reads DSGVTQTPKHLITATGQRVTLRCSPRSGDLSVYWYQQSLDQGLQFLIQYYNGEERAKGNILERFSAQQFPDLHSELNLSSLELGDSALYFCASSARGQEHPPLHFGNGTRLTVT.

CDR3 protein: CASSSVGQGYNEQFF. CDR3 DNA sequence: TGTGCCAGCAGCTCCGTCGGACAGGGCTACAATGAGCAGTTCTTC. This sequence joins TRBV5-5 and TRBJ2-1; 8 nucleotides agree with TRBD1. J was trimmed by 3 bases and V by 3 bases; bases with no gene match: 5. The CDR3 is 15 residues long. Germline V lookup: CDR1 SGHKS, CDR2 YYEKEE (reference sequence).